This TCR beta chain was obtained from a study of blood T cell repertoires in COVID-19 (dated by TCRdb to the early 2020s). For the wider study: The collaborator samples originated in the United States, Italy and Spain and spanned the acute and convalescent phases of COVID-19. The prospective study material was composed of cDNA or gDNA derived from T cells, B-cell-depleted T cells, or PBMCs. Deeply sampled blood TCRbeta repertoires from subjects exposed to, actively infected with, or recovered from COVID-19 were included in the dataset. The sample metadata nearly always contained a de-identified subject ID, COVID-19 status, age in years and sex. A freely available public database, intended as a resource for researchers studying the immune response to SARS-CoV-2, is where the repertoires were released. Where available, HLA class I and class II types were taken from metadata supplied by the sample provider and were not determined by assay-based typing. Samples were obtained from the ongoing ImmuneRACE study (first 160 participants) and from 1,000 to 1,500 subjects provided by 6 global collaborators. What the work shows at the level of the full study, not this receptor alone: The amount of clinical and demographic metadata varied by source and participant and was provided uncurated.

V was cut back by 4 bases and J by 2 bases, leaving a gap of 21 bases between them. The CDR3 sequence holds 18 residues, the cysteine and phenylalanine included. Just CDR3 DNA is preserved here, 54 bases in frame from base 1. According to the germline V gene, CDR1 reads MNHNS and CDR2 reads SASEGT. TCRbeta CDR3 regions were amplified from genomic DNA using the immunoSEQ Assay, a bias-controlled multiplex PCR. Under the source paper's analysis protocol: Nucleated cell counts per sample were estimated from amplification of reference gene primers within the assay. To quantify the absolute abundance of each unique TCRbeta CDR3 rearrangement, sequence reads were collapsed and filtered. For each sample, productive Simpson clonality was calculated by taking the square root of Simpson's diversity index across productive rearrangements. The source is immuneACCESS, and TCRdb retained only in-frame sequences with V and J called. Part of the clones is not carried over; for the studies checked, unresolved V genes explain less than half of this, and the remainder is unexplained. D and trimming were read from the DNA, whereas the V and J calls and clone size are those reported in that table. The sample includes over 150,000 clones, with approximately 86% observed a single time. The top ten constitute 2.5% to 3% of the sample.

At one collaborating source in Seattle, patients were enrolled during active infection and were followed longitudinally through the course of disease. Whole blood was collected in K2EDTA tubes by collaborating institutions according to the institutions' own protocols. For TCRbeta analysis, collaborators shipped samples in one of three forms: frozen whole blood, isolated PBMCs, or DNA extracted from either of those sample types. This clone was detected once. The antigen it recognizes is unknown. No per-base quality is available; no much larger clone lies one base away. The chain is encoded by TRBV6-1 joined to TRBJ1-3, with the D gene not clear enough to name. The sequenced sample was peripheral blood. This receptor was taken from a woman older than 75 with COVID-19, enrolled during active disease. In nucleotides, the sequence is TGTGCCAGCAGTGTGGTGGCGAGGCAGTTAATTCCTGGAAACACCATATATTTT. It translates as CASSVVARQLIPGNTIYF.